These 17 T cell receptor beta chains originate from one sample sequenced in a study of blood T cell repertoires in COVID-19. Method: immunoSEQ multiplex PCR; TCRdb's copy keeps in-frame clones and lacks some. The sample shows approximately 93,000 clones, around 88% of them seen only once. Material for sequencing was peripheral blood. The receptors were sampled from a man aged 55 to 70 with acute or convalescent COVID-19.

The J gene is TRBJ2-5, the V gene TRBV7-2; 8 nucleotides agree with TRBD1. The J segment lost 1 base and the V segment lost 7 bases, leaving 5 bases of the junction unmatched. Germline-derived CDR1 and CDR2 are SGHTA and FQGNSA. CDR3 size: 14 residues. CDR3 bases: TGTGCCAGCACCCGACAGGGGTTCCAAGAGACCCAGTACTTC. Its translation is CASTRQGFQETQYF.

The chain recombines TRBV19 with TRBJ2-7, with 10 bases matching TRBD2. The CDR3 is 14 residues long. CDR1 is LNHDA, CDR2 SQIVND, per germline (reference sequence). The ends lost 5 bases at V and 6 bases at J; junction bases unmatched: 7. CDR3 coding DNA: TGTGCCAGTAGTGGCCCGGGACTAGCGTTCGAGCAGTACTTC. This sequence encodes CASSGPGLAFEQYF.

The chain is built from TRBV9 and TRBJ2-2; 9 positions match TRBD2. CDR1 is SGDLS, CDR2 YYNGEE, per germline. This CDR3 comprises 14 residues. The trim removed 4 bases at V and 7 bases at J, leaving 5 bases unmatched. The CDR3 DNA is TGTGCCAGCAGCTCTAGCGGGATAGGCGGGGAGCTGTTTTTT. Protein: CASSSSGIGGELFF.

V is TRBV13 and J is TRBJ1-2, with D possibly being TRBD1 (6 bases). CDR3 length: 15 amino acids. The ends were cut back, 4 bases at V and 4 bases at J, with 16 bases in the middle. Germline CDR1 and CDR2: PRHDT and FYEKMQ (reference sequence). The CDR3 here is CASSYTGTPIYGYTF. The CDR3 bases are TGTGCCAGCAGCTATACCGGGACACCGATCTATGGCTACACCTTC. The entire variable domain, with the rest obtained from reference TRBV13 and TRBJ1-2, is as follows: AAGVIQSPRHLIKEKRETATLKCYPIPRHDTVYWYQQGPGQDPQFLISFYEKMQSDKGSIPDRFSAQQFSDYHSELNMSSLELGDSALYFCASSYTGTPIYGYTFGSGTRLTVV.

The table lists this clone with a few counts. The chain couples TRBV5-1 to TRBJ2-1; 10 nucleotides align to TRBD2. The V and J ends lost 4 bases and 5 bases, in that order; junction bases with no gene match: 9. This CDR3 is 16 amino acids long. Germline CDR1 reads SGHRS; CDR2 reads YFSETQ. CDR3 bases: TGCGCCAGCAGCCCCCCGGCTAGCGGGGGAAACAATGAGCAGTTCTTC. Its protein is CASSPPASGGNNEQFF.

The chain recombines TRBV6-1 with TRBJ1-2; the match to TRBD1 covers 11 bases. Trimming at V came to 1 base and at J to 5 bases, leaving 6 bases not matched to a gene. CDR1 is MNHNS, CDR2 SASEGT, per germline. The CDR3 runs 16 residues. The CDR3 nucleotides read TGTGCCAGCAGTGAAGGGACAGGGGGCTTATTTTATGGCTACACCTTC. Translation: CASSEGTGGLFYGYTF.

CDR3: CASSPRGTVSEKLFF. The CDR3 bases are TGTGCCAGCAGTCCCCGAGGGACAGTTTCTGAAAAACTGTTTTTT. This chain uses TRBV6-5 with TRBJ1-4; 7 bases are shared with TRBD1. Germline CDR1 MNHEY, CDR2 SVGAGI. CDR3 size: 15 residues. The J segment lost 7 bases and the V segment lost 5 bases, leaving 10 bases of the junction unmatched.

This chain connects TRBV7-2 to TRBJ1-5, with D maybe TRBD1 (6 bases). Trimming shortened V by 8 bases and J by 1 base, and 12 bases separated the two germline ends. This CDR3 region has 14 residues. Per germline, CDR1 SGHTA and CDR2 FQGNSA. This CDR3 reads CASGLQGSNQPQHF. For the CDR3, the DNA is TGTGCCAGCGGATTACAGGGAAGCAATCAGCCCCAGCATTTT.

The CDR3: CASSRGGSYEQYF. Written as DNA, the CDR3 is TGTGCCAGCAGCCGAGGAGGCTCCTACGAGCAGTACTTC. V gene TRBV14 combines with J gene TRBJ2-7, with D maybe TRBD2 (5 bases). The germline V and J ends were trimmed by 4 bases and 0 bases, with 7 bases remaining between them. This CDR3 spans 13 amino acids. CDR1 is SGHDN, CDR2 FVKESK, per germline.

The CDR3 sequence is CASSAGQGYTGELFF. CDR3 coding DNA: TGTGCCAGTAGTGCGGGACAGGGTTACACCGGGGAGCTGTTTTTT. The chain joins TRBV19 to TRBJ2-2; 9 bases agree with TRBD1. V shed 5 bases and J 3 bases; nucleotides not matched to a gene: 4. The CDR3 totals 15 residues. From germline, CDR1 is LNHDA and CDR2 SQIVND (reference sequence). The full variable domain, in which reference TRBV19 and TRBJ2-2 provide the parts outside the CDR3, is DGGITQSPKYLFRKEGQNVTLSCEQNLNHDAMYWYRQDPGQGLRLIYYSQIVNDFQKGDIAEGYSVSREKKESFPLTVTSAQKNPTAFYLCASSAGQGYTGELFFGEGSRLTVL.

The rearrangement joins TRBV7-3 to TRBJ2-1; D possibly corresponds to TRBD2 (6 bases). Trimming cost V 5 bases and J 6 bases, with 14 bases left between them. Germline CDR1 is SGHTA and CDR2 is FQGTGA. The CDR3 length is 14 residues. This chain's CDR3 is CASSPGLAGNEQFF. Written as DNA, the CDR3 is TGTGCCAGCAGCCCGGGACTTGCTGGCAATGAGCAGTTCTTC.

The chain links TRBV10-3 to TRBJ2-5, with D maybe TRBD1 (6 bases). The CDR3 sequence is 13 residues long. CDR1 and CDR2 (germline): ENHRY, SYGVKD. The ends were cut back, 4 bases at V and 5 bases at J, with 11 bases in the middle. The CDR3, as DNA: TGTGCCATCAGTGCAGGACAGTGGGAGACCCAGTACTTC. This codes for CAISAGQWETQYF.

The gene calls are TRBV29-1 and TRBJ2-5; TRBD1 might be the D (7 bases). V lost 4 bases to trimming and J lost 2 bases, with 11 bases between them. Germline-derived CDR1 and CDR2 are SQVTM and ANQGSEA. The CDR3 sequence is 13 residues long. For the CDR3, the DNA is TGCAGCGTTGGGCAGGGGGGACAAGAGACCCAGTACTTC. This encodes CSVGQGGQETQYF.

This chain connects TRBV27 to TRBJ2-6; 9 nucleotides agree with TRBD1. Germline V CDR1 and CDR2: MNHEY, SMNVEV (reference sequence). With 1 base clipped from V and 7 bases from J, the junction kept 5 bases outside the gene matches. This CDR3 region has 16 residues. Here the CDR3 reads CASSLYSGQGANVLTF. DNA for the CDR3: TGTGCCAGCAGTTTATACTCGGGACAGGGTGCCAACGTCCTGACTTTC.

V and J are TRBV7-9 and TRBJ2-7; D possibly corresponds to TRBD2 (5 bases). The CDR3 extends over 12 amino acids. The germline V gene encodes CDR1 SEHNR and CDR2 FQNEAQ (reference sequence). With 5 bases removed from V and 5 bases from J, the gap between germline ends came to 10 bases. The CDR3: CASSLDWNEQYF. The CDR3 bases are TGTGCCAGCAGCCTGGACTGGAACGAGCAGTACTTC.

This chain connects TRBV7-9 to TRBJ2-7, with D hard to call. Germline CDR1 is SEHNR and CDR2 is FQNEAQ (reference sequence). V lost 5 bases, J lost 1 base, and 9 bases lay in between. CDR3 length: 13 residues. The CDR3 DNA reads TGTGCCAGCAGCCCTGCTATTTCCTACGAGCAGTACTTC. Amino acid sequence: CASSPAISYEQYF.

The chain combines TRBV5-5 with TRBJ2-7; D is unclear. The V gene's germline CDR1 is SGHKS and CDR2 YYEKEE (reference sequence). This CDR3 is built from 13 residues. V was clipped by 1 base and J by 2 bases, with 7 bases between them. CDR3 amino acids: CASSLRPTYEQYF. As DNA, the CDR3 is TGTGCCAGCAGCTTGCGTCCTACCTACGAGCAGTACTTC.